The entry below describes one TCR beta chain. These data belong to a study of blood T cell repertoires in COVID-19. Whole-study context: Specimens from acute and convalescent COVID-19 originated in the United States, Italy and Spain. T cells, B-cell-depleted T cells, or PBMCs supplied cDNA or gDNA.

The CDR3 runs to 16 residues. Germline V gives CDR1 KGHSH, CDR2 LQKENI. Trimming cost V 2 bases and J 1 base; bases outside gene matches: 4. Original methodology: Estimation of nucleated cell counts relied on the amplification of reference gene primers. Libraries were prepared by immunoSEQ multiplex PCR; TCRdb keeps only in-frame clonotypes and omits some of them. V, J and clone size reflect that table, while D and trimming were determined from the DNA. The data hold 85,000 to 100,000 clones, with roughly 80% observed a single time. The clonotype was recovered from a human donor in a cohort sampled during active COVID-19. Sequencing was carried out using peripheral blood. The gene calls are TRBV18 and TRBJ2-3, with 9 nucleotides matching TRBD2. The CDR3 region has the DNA TGTGCCAGCTCACCATTAGCGGGAGCGGGCACAGATACGCAGTATTTT. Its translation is CASSPLAGAGTDTQYF.